A single sample gave rise to the 24 T cell receptor beta chains below, sequenced in a study of blood T cell repertoires in COVID-19 (dated by TCRdb to 2020 to 2021). The library relied on the immunoSEQ multiplex PCR assay. The table comes from immuneACCESS by way of TCRdb, which keeps in-frame sequences with V and J called. Part of the clones is missing from these tables; in studies checked, under half for an unresolved V gene and the rest for unknown reasons. In this sample the table shows fewer than 350,000 clones, 70% to 90% of which occur a single time. Of the sample, 2.2% falls within the top ten clones. The sequenced sample consisted of PBMCs or T cells enriched from blood (not recorded which). These receptors came from a man aged 25-45 years who had recovered from COVID-19.

The rearrangement links TRBV5-1 to TRBJ1-2; maybe TRBD1 (6 bases). Germline V gene sequence: CDR1 SGHRS, CDR2 YFSETQ. V lost 2 bases and J 4 bases, leaving 12 bases between the germline ends. The CDR3 sequence is 14 residues long. In DNA, the CDR3 is TGCGCCAGCAGCTTACATACGGACAGCTATGGCTACACCTTC. It encodes CASSLHTDSYGYTF. Full variable domain (rest looked up from reference TRBV5-1 and TRBJ1-2): KAGVTQTPRYLIKTRGQQVTLSCSPISGHRSVSWYQQTPGQGLQFLFEYFSETQRNKGNFPGRFSGRQFSNSRSEMNVSTLELGDSALYLCASSLHTDSYGYTFGSGTRLTVV.

The gene calls are TRBV30 and TRBJ1-2, with D perhaps TRBD1 (5 bases). Germline CDR1 GTSNPN, CDR2 SVGIG (reference sequence). V was shortened by 3 bases and J by 7 bases, with 18 bases between the two germline ends. This CDR3 has 14 residues. As DNA, the CDR3 is TGTGCCTGGAGGTGGGGGGGTGGTCGGCCTGGCTACACCTTC. This gives the protein CAWRWGGGRPGYTF.

CDR3 coding DNA: TGTGCCAGCAGCGTAGCCGGGGGGGAATACAATGAGCAGTTCTTC. This sequence encodes CASSVAGGEYNEQFF. The chain recombines TRBV9 with TRBJ2-1; 8 nucleotides line up with TRBD2. With V trimmed by 0 bases and J by 4 bases, 3 bases remained unmatched. This CDR3 comprises 15 residues. Germline V gene data show CDR1 as SGDLS and CDR2 as YYNGEE.

With respect to this clone: The sample contains more than one DNA sequence encoding this CDR3. This chain connects TRBV11-2 to TRBJ2-3, with 9 bases fitting TRBD2. V shed 1 base, J shed 0 bases, and the junction held 2 bases outside the gene matches. The CDR3 contains 16 residues. Germline CDR1 and CDR2: SGHAT and FQNNGV. In DNA, the CDR3 is TGTGCCAGCAGCTTAGGGCTAGCGGGGAGCACAGATACGCAGTATTTT. Translating it yields CASSLGLAGSTDTQYF.

The CDR3 loop is CASSDWSTGNIQYF. CDR3 bases: TGTGCCAGCAGTGATTGGTCAACGGGGAACATTCAGTACTTC. The chain joins TRBV2 to TRBJ2-4, with D possibly being TRBD2 (5 bases). V was pared by 3 bases and J by 7 bases, with 13 bases between. CDR3 length: 14 residues. CDR1 SNHLY and CDR2 FYNNEI come from the germline V gene.

This chain connects TRBV6-1 to TRBJ1-4; D is unresolved. The CDR3 extends over 16 amino acids. Germline V gene sequence: CDR1 MNHNS, CDR2 SASEGT. The V end was cut by 2 bases, the J end by 5 bases, with 15 bases between. The CDR3 spells CASSEFLGRLNEKLFF. CDR3 DNA: TGTGCCAGCAGTGAATTTCTGGGCAGACTAAATGAAAAACTGTTTTTT.

The V gene is TRBV7-3, the J gene TRBJ1-6; D ambiguous. Germline lookup yields CDR1 SGHTA and CDR2 FQGTGA. Trimming stripped 1 base from V and 9 bases from J, with 13 bases between. The CDR3 spans 15 residues. CDR3 sequence: CASSLNAQRSSPLHF. CDR3 sequence (DNA): TGTGCCAGCAGCTTAAACGCGCAGAGGAGTTCACCCCTCCACTTT.

V and J are TRBV7-9 and TRBJ2-3; 11 bases are shared with TRBD2. J lost 3 bases, V lost 1 base, and 6 bases had no gene match. The CDR3 is 17 residues long. Germline-derived CDR1 and CDR2 are SEHNR and FQNEAQ (reference sequence). For the CDR3, the DNA is TGTGCCAGCAGCTTAGGGGCGGCTAGCGGGGGGACAGATACGCAGTATTTT. The encoded protein is CASSLGAASGGTDTQYF. Based on the CDR3 plus reference TRBV7-9 and TRBJ2-3, the full variable domain is DTGVSQNPRHKITKRGQNVTFRCDPISEHNRLYWYRQTLGQGPEFLTYFQNEAQLEKSRLLSDRFSAERPKGSFSTLEIQRTEQGDSAMYLCASSLGAASGGTDTQYFGPGTRLTVL.

CDR3 nucleotide sequence: TGCGCCACTCGGACAGGGGTGAACACTGAAGCTTTCTTT. This translates into CATRTGVNTEAFF. This chain joins TRBV5-1 and TRBJ1-1; 9 bases agree with TRBD1. Losses at the gene ends were 9 bases for V and 0 bases for J; bases not matched to a gene: 3. CDR1 is SGHRS, CDR2 YFSETQ, per germline. This CDR3 has 13 amino acids.

V gene TRBV27 combines with J gene TRBJ1-5; TRBD1 matches at 7 bases. The CDR3 spans 18 residues. J gave up 5 bases and V 0 bases, and 13 bases lay outside the gene matches. Germline V CDR1 and CDR2: MNHEY, SMNVEV (reference sequence). CDR3 sequence (DNA): TGTGCCAGCAGTTTATCAGGGGGCGGGACAGACTTTTATCAGCCCCAGCATTTT. Translation: CASSLSGGGTDFYQPQHF.

The chain recombines TRBV7-3 with TRBJ2-3; D not resolved. V was cut by 0 bases and J by 0 bases, with 10 bases left in between. Per the germline V gene, CDR1 is SGHTA and CDR2 is FQGTGA. CDR3 length: 16 residues. The CDR3 is CASSLTRSGSTDTQYF. The CDR3 DNA sequence: TGTGCCAGCAGCTTAACCCGGTCAGGTAGCACAGATACGCAGTATTTT.

V is TRBV21-1 and J is TRBJ1-1. TRBV21-1 constitutes a pseudogene. The CDR3 loop spans 16 amino acids. The CDR3 DNA reads as TGTGCCAGCAGCAAAAAAGGGGGGGGCACGTATCCTGAAGCTTTCTTT. Protein sequence: CASSKKGGGTYPEAFF.

The V gene is TRBV2, the J gene TRBJ2-2, with TRBD2 identical over 7 bases. This CDR3 has 13 amino acids. The V and J ends lost 10 bases and 4 bases, in that order; junction bases with no gene match: 6. CDR1 and CDR2 (germline): SNHLY, FYNNEI. CDR3 residues: CATGAGVTGELFF. CDR3 bases: TGTGCCACTGGGGCGGGGGTCACCGGGGAGCTGTTTTTT.

This clone was recorded once. This rearrangement joins TRBV4-1 to TRBJ1-4; D uncertain. Germline CDR1 and CDR2: MGHRA and YSYEKL. With 3 bases removed from V and 1 base from J, the gap between germline ends came to 9 bases. CDR3 length: 15 amino acids. The CDR3 spells CASSHWAVTNEKLFF. CDR3 coding DNA: TGCGCCAGCAGCCATTGGGCCGTAACTAATGAAAAACTGTTTTTT.

The J gene is TRBJ2-1, the V gene TRBV5-5; 9 nucleotides agree with TRBD1. Losses at the gene ends were 5 bases for V and 10 bases for J; bases not matched to a gene: 10. Germline-derived CDR1 and CDR2 are SGHKS and YYEKEE (reference sequence). The CDR3 is 14 residues long. The CDR3 DNA is TGTGCCAGCAGGCGGGACAGGGTTCTATGGGAGCAGTTCTTC. Amino acids: CASRRDRVLWEQFF.

There are a few counts of this clone. The chain links TRBV13 to TRBJ1-2, with a tentative D call TRBD1 (6 bases). CDR1 and CDR2 from the germline V gene are PRHDT and FYEKMQ (reference sequence). V shed 0 bases and J shed 5 bases, with 7 bases lying between them. The CDR3 is made up of 13 amino acids. CDR3: CASSLGGQYGYTF. The CDR3 DNA reads as TGTGCCAGCAGCTTAGGGGGACAATATGGCTACACCTTC.

The chain recombines TRBV10-3 with TRBJ2-5; no firm D call. Germline-derived CDR1 and CDR2 are ENHRY and SYGVKD. V gave up 2 bases and J gave up 5 bases, with 3 bases separating them. CDR3 size: 11 residues. The CDR3 nucleotides read TGTGCCATCAGTGAGAGCGAGACCCAGTACTTC. It yields the protein CAISESETQYF.

The chain employs TRBV27 and TRBJ2-7; the match to TRBD1 covers 11 bases. Germline trimming cut 2 bases from V and 3 bases from J; bases unmatched to any gene: 3. Per the germline V gene, CDR1 is MNHEY and CDR2 is SMNVEV (reference sequence). The CDR3 sequence is 15 residues long. The CDR3 loop reads CASSLAGTGGYEQYF. The CDR3 nucleotides are TGTGCCAGCAGTTTAGCCGGGACAGGGGGCTACGAGCAGTACTTC.

The gene calls are TRBV6-2 or TRBV6-3 and TRBJ1-3; D is unclear. V was trimmed by 3 bases and J by 0 bases, leaving 9 bases between them. The V gene's germline CDR1 is MNHEY and CDR2 SVGEGT. This CDR3 has 15 residues. Written as DNA, the CDR3 is TGTGCCAGCAGTTATTTGGCGGACTCTGGAAACACCATATATTTT. It codes for CASSYLADSGNTIYF.

The rearrangement links TRBV7-9 to TRBJ1-3, with D uncertain. V dropped 6 bases and J dropped 2 bases, with 8 bases sitting between them. This CDR3 comprises 13 residues. Germline V lookup: CDR1 SEHNR, CDR2 FQNEAQ (reference sequence). The CDR3 protein is CASRMTTGNTIYF. The CDR3 nucleotides read TGTGCCAGCAGGATGACAACTGGAAACACCATATATTTT.

This clone was seen a handful of times. The chain uses TRBV9 and TRBJ1-4; no definite D call. CDR1 is SGDLS and CDR2 is YYNGEE in the germline V gene. The CDR3 spans 16 residues. V gave up 2 bases and J gave up 2 bases, with 13 bases separating them. The CDR3 DNA follows: TGTGCCAGCAGCGTGGGTCCACAGTGGACTAATGAAAAACTGTTTTTT. Its translation is CASSVGPQWTNEKLFF.

The chain recombines TRBV25-1 with TRBJ2-1; D is unclear. Germline CDR1 MGHDK, CDR2 SYGVNS. Trimming left V 6 bases short and J 0 bases short, with 15 bases between. This CDR3 contains 16 residues. The CDR3 bases are TGTGCCAGCAGCCTTGTTTCCTCCCGCTCCTACAATGAGCAGTTCTTC. This translates into CASSLVSSRSYNEQFF. Complete variable domain (other parts from reference TRBV25-1 and TRBJ2-1): EADIYQTPRYLVIGTGKKITLECSQTMGHDKMYWYQQDPGMELHLIHYSYGVNSTEKGDLSSESTVSRIRTEHFPLTLESARPSHTSQYLCASSLVSSRSYNEQFFGPGTRLTVL.

The chain employs TRBV4-2 and TRBJ2-2; maybe TRBD2 (6 bases). This CDR3 is built from 16 residues. Germline lookup yields CDR1 LGHNA and CDR2 YNFKEQ. V gave up 4 bases and J gave up 2 bases, with 14 bases separating them. CDR3 residues: CASSLSGLYNTGELFF. The CDR3 nucleotides are TGTGCCAGCAGCCTTTCGGGACTTTACAACACCGGGGAGCTGTTTTTT.

For the CDR3, the DNA is TGTGCCAGCAGTAGGACTAGCGGGGGGCTCCGGGGGTCAGAGACCCAGTACTTC. Translated, it gives CASSRTSGGLRGSETQYF. The rearrangement joins TRBV6-2 or TRBV6-3 to TRBJ2-5, with 14 bases matching TRBD2. Germline CDR1 and CDR2: MNHEY and SVGEGT. J gave up 4 bases and V 5 bases, and 12 bases lay outside the gene matches. The CDR3 length is 18 residues.